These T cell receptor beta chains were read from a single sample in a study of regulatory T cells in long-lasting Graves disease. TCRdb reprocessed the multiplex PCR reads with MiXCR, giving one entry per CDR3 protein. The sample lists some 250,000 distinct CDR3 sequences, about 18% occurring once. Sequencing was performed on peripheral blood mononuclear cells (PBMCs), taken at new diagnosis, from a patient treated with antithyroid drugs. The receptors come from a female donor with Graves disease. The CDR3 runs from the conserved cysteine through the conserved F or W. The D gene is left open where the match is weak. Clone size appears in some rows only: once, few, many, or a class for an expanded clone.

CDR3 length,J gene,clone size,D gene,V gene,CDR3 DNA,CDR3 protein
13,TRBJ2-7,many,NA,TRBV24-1,TGTGCCACCAGTGATTTGCAGGGGTACGAGCAGTACTTC,CATSDLQGYEQYF
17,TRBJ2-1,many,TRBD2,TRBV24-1,TGTGCCACCAGTGACCCCTCCGCGGGAGAACGCTACAATGAGCAGTTCTTC,CATSDPSAGERYNEQFF
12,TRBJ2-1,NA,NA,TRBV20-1,TGCAGTGCTAGCCGGAAACACAATGAGCAGTTCTTC,CSASRKHNEQFF
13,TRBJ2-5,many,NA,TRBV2,TGTGCCAGCAGTGAGGGCAACCAAGAGACCCAGTACTTC,CASSEGNQETQYF
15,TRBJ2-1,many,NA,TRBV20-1,TGCAGTGCTAGAGGTGGGGAGCGGTCTAGGGATGAGCAGTTCTTC,CSARGGERSRDEQFF
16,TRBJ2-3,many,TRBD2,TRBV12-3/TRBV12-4,TGTGCCAGCAACCCGCGGGCAGCGGGAGGCGCAGATACGCAGTATTTT,CASNPRAAGGADTQYF
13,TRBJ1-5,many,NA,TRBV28,TGTGCCACCGGGACGGAAACCAATCAGCCCCAGCATTTT,CATGTETNQPQHF
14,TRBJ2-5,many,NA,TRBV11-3,TGTGCCAGCAGCTTAGAAGAGTACCAAGAGACCCAGTACTTC,CASSLEEYQETQYF
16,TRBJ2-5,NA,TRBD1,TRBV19,TGTGCCAGTAGCACGAGAGGCAACAGGGGGCAAGAGACCCAGTACTTC,CASSTRGNRGQETQYF
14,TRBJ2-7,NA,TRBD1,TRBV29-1,TGCAGCGTTATATGGGACAGGGGCTCCTACGAGCAGTACTTC,CSVIWDRGSYEQYF
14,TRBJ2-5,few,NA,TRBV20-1,TGCAGTGCTAGGGGAGGGGGCGCGGTTGAGACCCAGTACTTC,CSARGGGAVETQYF
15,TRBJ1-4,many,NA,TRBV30,TGTGCCTGGAGTCCCATGGGGGATCGACGTGAAAAACTGTTTTTT,CAWSPMGDRREKLFF
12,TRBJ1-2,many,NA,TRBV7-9,TGTGCCAGCAGCTTGCCCATACATGGCTACACCTTC,CASSLPIHGYTF
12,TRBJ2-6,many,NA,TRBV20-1,TGCAGTGCTCACTCTGGGGCCAACGTCCTGACTTTC,CSAHSGANVLTF
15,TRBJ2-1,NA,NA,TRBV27,TGTGCCAGCAGTTTATGGCTAGATCCCTACAATGAGCAGTTCTTC,CASSLWLDPYNEQFF
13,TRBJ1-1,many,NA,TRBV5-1,TGTGCCAGCAGCTTGGCCCGGGCAAATGAAGCTTTCTTT,CASSLARANEAFF
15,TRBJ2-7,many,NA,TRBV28,TGTGCCAGCAGTTTATTCGTGGCCAGCTCCTACGAGCAGTACTTC,CASSLFVASSYEQYF
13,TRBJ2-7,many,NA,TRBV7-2,TGTGCCAGCAGCGCCACTGTGTCCTACGAGCAGTACTTC,CASSATVSYEQYF
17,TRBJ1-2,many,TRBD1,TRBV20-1,TGCAGTGCTAGACCTGTTTCCGGGACAGGGGGAGTCTATGGCTACACCTTC,CSARPVSGTGGVYGYTF
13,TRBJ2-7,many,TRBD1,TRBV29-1,TGCAGCGTAAGACGACAGGGCTCCTACGAGCAGTACTTC,CSVRRQGSYEQYF
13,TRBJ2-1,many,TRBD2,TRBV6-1,TGTGCCAGCGCCGGACTAGCGAGGAATGAGCAGTTCTTC,CASAGLARNEQFF
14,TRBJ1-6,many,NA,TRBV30,TGTGCCTGGAGTGTAACCCCCGGAAATTCACCCCTCCACTTT,CAWSVTPGNSPLHF
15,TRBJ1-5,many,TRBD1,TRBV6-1,TGTGCCAGCATCGAGACAGGGTATAGCAATCAGCCCCAGCATTTT,CASIETGYSNQPQHF
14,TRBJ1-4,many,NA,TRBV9,TGTGCCAGCAGCTGGGGGGGCCAGACTGAAAAACTGTTTTTT,CASSWGGQTEKLFF
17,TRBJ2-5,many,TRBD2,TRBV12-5,TGTGCTAGTGGTTTGGGCCTCCTAGCGGGAGTCGATGAGACCCAGTACTTC,CASGLGLLAGVDETQYF
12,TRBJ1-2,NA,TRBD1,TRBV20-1,TGCAGTGCTGTACAGGGGAGTTATGGCTACACCTTC,CSAVQGSYGYTF
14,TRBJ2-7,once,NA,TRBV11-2,TGTGCCAGCAGCCGAAATCAGGTTACCTACGAGCAGTACTTC,CASSRNQVTYEQYF
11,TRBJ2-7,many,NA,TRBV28,TGTGCCAGCTGGGGGGCCTACGAGCAGTACTTC,CASWGAYEQYF
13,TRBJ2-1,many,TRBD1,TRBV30,TGTGCCTGGAATTTGGGACAGGGCGATGAGCAGTTCTTC,CAWNLGQGDEQFF
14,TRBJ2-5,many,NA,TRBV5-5,TGTGCCAGTCGATTTTCAGACAGTCAAGAGACCCAGTACTTC,CASRFSDSQETQYF
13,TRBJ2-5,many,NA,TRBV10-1,TGCGCCAGCAGTGATGGCAGGGATGAGACCCAGTACTTC,CASSDGRDETQYF
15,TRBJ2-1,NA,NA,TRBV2,TGTGCCAGCAGTGAACTCAGGTCTCCGGGCAATGAGCAGTTCTTC,CASSELRSPGNEQFF
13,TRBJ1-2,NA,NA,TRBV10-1,TGCGCCGGCAGGCCGGTCCGGCTCTATGGCTACACCTTC,CAGRPVRLYGYTF
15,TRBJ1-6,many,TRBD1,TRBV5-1,TGCGCCAGCAGCTGGACGGGGACAGATAATTCACCCCTCCACTTT,CASSWTGTDNSPLHF
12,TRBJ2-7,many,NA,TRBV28,TGTGCCAGCAGTTTACTGGCCTACGAGCAGTACTTC,CASSLLAYEQYF
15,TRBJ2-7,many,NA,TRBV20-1,TGCAGTGCTAGAGATAGTGAAAGGGGGGGCTACGAGCAGTACTTC,CSARDSERGGYEQYF
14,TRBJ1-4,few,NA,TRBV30,TGTGCCTGGAGAGACCTGCCACGGGGGGAAAAACTGTTTTTT,CAWRDLPRGEKLFF
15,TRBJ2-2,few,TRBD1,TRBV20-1,TGCAGTGCTAGCAACCAGCAGGGGGTGGGCGGGGAGCTGTTTTTT,CSASNQQGVGGELFF
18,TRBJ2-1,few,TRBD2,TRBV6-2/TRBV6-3,TGTGCCAGCAGTTACTCGGAGCGGGAGGCCAGGGGTTACAATGAGCAGTTCTTC,CASSYSEREARGYNEQFF
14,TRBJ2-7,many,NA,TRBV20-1,TGCAGTGCTAGCCGCCAGGGACCCTCTTACGAGCAGTACTTC,CSASRQGPSYEQYF
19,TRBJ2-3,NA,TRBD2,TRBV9,TGTGCCAGCAGCGAAGTACGGGGAGCCCCCGGGGGGGAAACAGATACGCAGTATTTT,CASSEVRGAPGGETDTQYF
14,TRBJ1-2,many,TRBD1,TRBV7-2,TGTGCCAGCAGCTTAGGGGGACAGTCGTATGGCTACACCTTC,CASSLGGQSYGYTF
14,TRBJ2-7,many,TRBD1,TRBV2,TGTGCCAGCAGTCGGACAGGGGTGGGCGGAGAGCAGTACTTC,CASSRTGVGGEQYF
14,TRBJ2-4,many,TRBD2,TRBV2,TGTGCCAGCAGACACGGGGGGGCCAAAAACATTCAGTACTTC,CASRHGGAKNIQYF
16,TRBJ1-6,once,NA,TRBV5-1,TGCGCCAGCAGCATGGAAGGGTGGCAGGCCGGTTCACCCCTCCACTTT,CASSMEGWQAGSPLHF
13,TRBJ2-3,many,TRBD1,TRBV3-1,TGTGCCAGCAGCCTAGGGGGCCAGGATACGCAGTATTTT,CASSLGGQDTQYF
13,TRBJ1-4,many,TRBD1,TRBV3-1,TGTGCCAGCACTCAGCAGGGGGTTGAAAAACTGTTTTTT,CASTQQGVEKLFF
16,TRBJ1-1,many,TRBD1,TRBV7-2,TGTGCCAGCAGCTTAGGCCCGGGACAGGGGCGCACTGAAGCTTTCTTT,CASSLGPGQGRTEAFF
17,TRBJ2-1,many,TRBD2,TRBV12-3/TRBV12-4,TGTGCCAGCAGTGCCTACTCAGCGGGAGTGGAGTACAATGAGCAGTTCTTC,CASSAYSAGVEYNEQFF
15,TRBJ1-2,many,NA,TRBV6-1,TGTGCCAGCAGTGAAGTTATTAACACCTTCTATGGCTACACCTTC,CASSEVINTFYGYTF
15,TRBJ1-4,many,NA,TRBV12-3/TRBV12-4,TGTGCCAGCAGTTTAGCGGCAGGGAACGATGAAAAACTGTTTTTT,CASSLAAGNDEKLFF
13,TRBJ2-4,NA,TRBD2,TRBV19,TGTGCCGGTAGGGTCGGAGCGGGAGTCAGGCAATTCTTC,CAGRVGAGVRQFF
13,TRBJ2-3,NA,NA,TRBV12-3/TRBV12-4,TGTGCCAGCAGTGAAGTGGGGAGAGATACGCAGTATTTT,CASSEVGRDTQYF
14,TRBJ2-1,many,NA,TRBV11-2,TGTGCCAGCAGCTTGGGAGGGGGCCGCAATGAGCAGTTCTTC,CASSLGGGRNEQFF
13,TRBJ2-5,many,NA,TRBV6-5,TGTGCCAGCAGTTACCGGCGGGGAGAGACCCAGTACTTC,CASSYRRGETQYF
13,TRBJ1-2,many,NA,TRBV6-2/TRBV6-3,TGTGCCAGCGAGAGGGCAGCTAACTATGGCTACACCTTC,CASERAANYGYTF
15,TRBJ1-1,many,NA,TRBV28,TGTGCCAGCAGTTACCAACAGGGCGTGGGCACTGAAGCTTTCTTT,CASSYQQGVGTEAFF
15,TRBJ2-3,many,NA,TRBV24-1,TGTGCCACCAGTGATGCAGGTGACCGGGAAGATACGCAGTATTTT,CATSDAGDREDTQYF
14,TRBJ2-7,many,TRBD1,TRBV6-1,TGTGCCAGCAGTCGCAGACAGGGGAGCAACGAGCAGTACTTC,CASSRRQGSNEQYF
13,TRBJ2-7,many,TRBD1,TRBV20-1,TGCAGTGCCACCAGGGGGACCACGGGGGAGCAGTACTTC,CSATRGTTGEQYF